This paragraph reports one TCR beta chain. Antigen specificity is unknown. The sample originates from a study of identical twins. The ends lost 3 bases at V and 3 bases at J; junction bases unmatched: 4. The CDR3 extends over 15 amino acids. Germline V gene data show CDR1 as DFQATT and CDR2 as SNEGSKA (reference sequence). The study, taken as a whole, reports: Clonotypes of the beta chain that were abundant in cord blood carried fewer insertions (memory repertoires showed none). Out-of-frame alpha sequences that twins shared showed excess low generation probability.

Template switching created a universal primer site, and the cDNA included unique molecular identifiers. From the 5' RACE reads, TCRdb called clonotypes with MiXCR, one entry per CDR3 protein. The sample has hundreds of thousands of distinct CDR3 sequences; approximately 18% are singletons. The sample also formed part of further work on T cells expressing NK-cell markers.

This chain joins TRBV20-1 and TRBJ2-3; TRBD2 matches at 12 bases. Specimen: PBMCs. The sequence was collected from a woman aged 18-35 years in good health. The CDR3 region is CSARETSGRTDTQYF. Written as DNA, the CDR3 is TGCAGTGCTAGGGAGACTAGCGGGAGAACAGATACGCAGTATTTT.